Presented here are 11 T cell receptor beta chains from one specimen sequenced in a study of blood T cell repertoires in COVID-19. TCRdb keeps only in-frame clones here, not all; method: immunoSEQ multiplex PCR. The sample lists a few hundred thousand clones, 75% to 90% occurring once. The specimen was peripheral blood. The source is a woman in her 50s with COVID-19, enrolled during active disease.

The chain uses TRBV7-9 and TRBJ2-1, with D tentatively TRBD2 (5 bases). Germline values: CDR1 SEHNR, CDR2 FQNEAQ (reference sequence). The CDR3 runs to 14 residues. Trimming stripped 6 bases from V and 4 bases from J, with 13 bases between. The CDR3: CASRTGGSYNEQFF. The CDR3, as DNA: TGTGCCAGCAGAACCGGAGGAAGTTACAATGAGCAGTTCTTC.

Points on this clone: Its ends do not fully match the called genes, so a read error is possible. V is TRBV7-7 and J is TRBJ2-2; tentative D call: TRBD1 (5 bases). CDR1 and CDR2 from the germline V gene are SSHAT and FNYEAQ (reference sequence). The CDR3 totals 16 residues. For the CDR3, the DNA is TGTGCTAGCAGCTCCCTTGTGACAGATAGAACCGGGGAGCTGTTTTTT. Its translation: CASSSLVTDRTGELFF.

This clone occurred a few times. This chain joins TRBV30 and TRBJ1-2; D remains unclear. V was trimmed by 3 bases and J by 3 bases, leaving 11 bases between them. The CDR3 spans 13 residues. CDR1 and CDR2 from the germline V gene are GTSNPN and SVGIG (reference sequence). Written as DNA, the CDR3 is TGTGCCTGGAGATCCGGGAAGGACTATGGCTACACCTTC. As protein: CAWRSGKDYGYTF.

The rearrangement links TRBV7-8 to TRBJ2-1; 10 bases fit TRBD1. J lost 5 bases, V lost 0 bases, and 7 bases had no gene match. CDR1 is SGHVS, CDR2 FQNEAQ, per germline. The CDR3 covers 17 residues. The CDR3 loop reads CASSLAGGQGPHNEQFF. In nucleotides, the CDR3 is TGTGCCAGCAGCTTAGCGGGGGGACAGGGGCCCCACAATGAGCAGTTCTTC. Combining the CDR3 with reference TRBV7-8 and TRBJ2-1 gives the whole variable domain GAGVSQSPRYKVAKRGQDVALRCDPISGHVSLFWYQQALGQGPEFLTYFQNEAQLDKSGLPSDRFFAERPEGSVSTLKIQRTQQEDSAVYLCASSLAGGQGPHNEQFFGPGTRLTVL.

The rearrangement links TRBV19 to TRBJ2-7; 14 bases agree with TRBD2. V lost 5 bases and J lost 3; bases outside the gene matches: 3. Germline V lookup: CDR1 LNHDA, CDR2 SQIVND (reference sequence). The length of the CDR3 is 15 residues. CDR3: CASSVGTSGSYEQYF. CDR3 DNA: TGTGCCAGTAGTGTAGGGACTAGCGGGAGCTACGAGCAGTACTTC.

This clone appeared a single time. CDR3 in DNA: TGCGCCAGCAGCTTCGGGGGGGCTGGAGAGACCCAGTACTTC. Amino acids: CASSFGGAGETQYF. The genes are TRBV5-1 and TRBJ2-5; the match to TRBD2 covers 8 bases. V was pared by 2 bases and J by 4 bases, with 4 bases of the junction left unmatched. This CDR3 comprises 14 residues. Germline CDR1 and CDR2: SGHRS and YFSETQ. Full variable domain (remainder filled in from reference TRBV5-1 and TRBJ2-5): KAGVTQTPRYLIKTRGQQVTLSCSPISGHRSVSWYQQTPGQGLQFLFEYFSETQRNKGNFPGRFSGRQFSNSRSEMNVSTLELGDSALYLCASSFGGAGETQYFGPGTRLLVL.

The chain links TRBV7-8 to TRBJ1-2; D is unclear. Trimming took off 1 base at V and 1 base at J, with 10 bases between the two ends. The CDR3 is 15 residues long. Per germline, CDR1 SGHVS and CDR2 FQNEAQ. CDR3 protein: CASSLGVTYNYGYTF. In nucleotides, the CDR3 is TGTGCCAGCAGCTTAGGAGTAACCTATAACTATGGCTACACCTTC.

DNA of the CDR3: TGTGCCAGCAGCCTGACAGGGAACTATGGCTACACCTTC. Its translation: CASSLTGNYGYTF. The chain joins TRBV6-6 to TRBJ1-2; 7 nucleotides line up with TRBD1. CDR1 is MNHNY and CDR2 is SVGAGI in the germline V gene (reference sequence). Trimming at V came to 6 bases and at J to 2 bases, leaving 3 bases not matched to a gene. This CDR3 is built from 13 residues.

The chain is built from TRBV7-6 and TRBJ1-1; unclear D gene. The CDR3 is made up of 15 amino acids. The V and J ends lost 4 bases and 4 bases respectively, with 16 bases between them. Germline V CDR1 and CDR2: SGHVS, FNYEAQ. CDR3 nucleotide sequence: TGTGCCAGCAGCTCCGGAGGAGTTATGGGCACTGAAGCTTTCTTT. Translated, it gives CASSSGGVMGTEAFF.

V usage is TRBV5-1 and J usage is TRBJ2-5; 8 bases map to TRBD2. The ends lost 4 bases at V and 4 bases at J; junction bases unmatched: 9. Germline values: CDR1 SGHRS, CDR2 YFSETQ. This CDR3 is 15 amino acids long. CDR3 sequence reads: CASSRSTSEGETQYF. The CDR3 nucleotides read TGCGCCAGCAGCAGGTCGACTAGCGAAGGAGAGACCCAGTACTTC.

The chain employs TRBV3-1 (or the pseudogene TRBV3-2) and TRBJ2-5; 15 nucleotides line up with TRBD2. This CDR3 is 16 amino acids long. J was trimmed by 0 bases and V by 8 bases; bases with no gene match: 4. Germline values: CDR1 LGHDT, CDR2 YNNKEL (reference sequence). CDR3 coding DNA: TGTGCCAGCTTGGGACTAGCGGGAGGCGACCAAGAGACCCAGTACTTC. Its protein product is CASLGLAGGDQETQYF.